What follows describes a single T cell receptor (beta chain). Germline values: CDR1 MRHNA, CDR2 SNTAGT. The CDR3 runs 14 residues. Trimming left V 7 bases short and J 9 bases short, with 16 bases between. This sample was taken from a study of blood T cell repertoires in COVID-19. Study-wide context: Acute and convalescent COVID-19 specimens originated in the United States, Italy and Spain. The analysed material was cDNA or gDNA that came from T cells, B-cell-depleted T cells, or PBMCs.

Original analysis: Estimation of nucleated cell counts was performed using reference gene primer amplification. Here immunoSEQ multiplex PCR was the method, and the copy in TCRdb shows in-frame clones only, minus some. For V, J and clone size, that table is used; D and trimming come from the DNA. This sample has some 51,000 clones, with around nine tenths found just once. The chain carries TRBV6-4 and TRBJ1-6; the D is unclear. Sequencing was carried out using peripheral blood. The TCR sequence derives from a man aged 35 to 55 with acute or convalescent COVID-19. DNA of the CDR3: TGTGCCAGCATTCAACTTGGGCGAAGTTCACCCCTCCACTTT. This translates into CASIQLGRSSPLHF.